The rows below give T cell receptor beta chains drawn from one sample of a study of identical twins. Using its own MiXCR run on the 5' RACE reads, TCRdb lists one record per CDR3 protein. Of a few hundred thousand distinct CDR3 sequences in the sample, 24% were seen once. The same data also contributed to another study, on T cells expressing NK-cell markers.

The specimen sequenced was CD4+ T cells sorted from blood. The receptors were sampled from a woman in her late teens or twenties in good health. The CDR3 runs from the conserved cysteine through the conserved F or W.

>TRBJ2-3|TRBV18
CASSRTQSTSTDTQYF
>TRBJ2-1|TRBV5-1
CASSFGGGPENEQFF
>TRBJ2-7|TRBV12-3/TRBV12-4
CASSLWGPSYEQYF
>TRBJ2-5|TRBV9
CASSVAPGRLETQYF
>TRBJ2-7|TRBV10-3
CAISEGRGSYEQYF
>TRBJ2-3|TRBV4-2
CASSQDTGTDTQYF
>TRBJ2-6|TRBV14
CASGRLASAGANVLTF
>TRBJ1-1|TRBV20-1
CSARAMGGLNTEAFF
>TRBJ2-1|TRBV7-9
CASSFGLINEQFF
>TRBJ2-1|TRBV7-9
CASSPKGLAGDGEQFF
>TRBJ2-5|TRBV24-1
CATSEGAPYQETQYF
>TRBJ2-5|TRBV20-1
CSAGSRILETQYF
>TRBJ2-5|TRBV12-3/TRBV12-4
CASSFNSGGETQYF
>TRBJ2-4|TRBV5-6
CASSLGRTRVNIQYF
>TRBJ2-4|TRBV6-2/TRBV6-3
CASRHGTRALIQYF
>TRBJ2-1|TRBV6-1
CASSPGPPLYNEQFF
>TRBJ2-1|TRBV14
CASSQSVSSGRNEQFF
>TRBJ2-7|TRBV12-3/TRBV12-4
CASSLRTSPTADHHF
>TRBJ2-7|TRBV29-1
CSVLRGNEQYF
>TRBJ2-7|TRBV7-8
CASSLSSLAGAYEQYF
>TRBJ2-3|TRBV5-1
CASSPAGATDTQYF
>TRBJ2-7|TRBV29-1
CSVSAYQPSYEQYF
>TRBJ1-4|TRBV7-6
CAISPAGEKLFF
>TRBJ1-1|TRBV9
CASSATGVRTEAFF
>TRBJ2-1|TRBV7-9
CASSSRQGWNEQFF
>TRBJ2-7|TRBV7-2
CASSLRAGERVEQYF
>TRBJ2-7|TRBV20-1
CSARDRGTEQYF
>TRBJ2-6|TRBV12-3/TRBV12-4
CASSIRFSGDVSSGANVLTF
>TRBJ2-7|TRBV20-1
CSATGTGYYEQYF
>TRBJ2-7|TRBV6-2/TRBV6-3
CASSYSAPPEQYF
>TRBJ2-5|TRBV5-4
CASSPHRGHQETQYF
>TRBJ1-4|TRBV18
CASSATGPHEKLFF
>TRBJ1-2|TRBV27
CASSRQNRYAGYTF
>TRBJ2-2|TRBV7-6
CASSSGTSNTGELFF
>TRBJ2-7|TRBV21-1
CASIKGGAVEEQYF
>TRBJ1-4|TRBV9
CASSVGLGGREKLFF
>TRBJ1-2|TRBV10-3
CAIRRTGLSPYGYTF
>TRBJ2-7|TRBV7-9
CASSLSQASNEQYF
>TRBJ2-3|TRBV5-1
CASSFGDRDTDTQYF
>TRBJ1-2|TRBV5-1
CASSPRTGIDYGYTF
>TRBJ2-6|TRBV11-1
CASSLPKVLNSGANVLTF
>TRBJ2-3|TRBV10-3
CAIREGASTDTQYF
>TRBJ1-1|TRBV7-9
CASSGTGLNTEAFF
>TRBJ2-7|TRBV29-1
CSVGFPTGARYEQYF
>TRBJ1-1|TRBV5-1
CASSFRVNTEAFF
>TRBJ2-1|TRBV19
CASSIGGGGAVNEQFF
>TRBJ2-3|TRBV5-1
CASSLPGTGLGDTQYF
>TRBJ1-1|TRBV5-1
CASSLEQNTEAFF
>TRBJ1-6|TRBV12-3/TRBV12-4
CASRAAGISPLHF
>TRBJ2-7|TRBV20-1
CSARAAGVSYEQYF
>TRBJ2-7|TRBV11-2
CASSVRGGVISEQYF
>TRBJ2-3|TRBV2
CASSEVGTDTKYF
>TRBJ1-2|TRBV25-1
CASSDELNYGYTF
>TRBJ2-7|TRBV6-1
CASSLSAGGAYEQYF
>TRBJ2-5|TRBV5-6
CASSFRGQGETQYF